Below, 16 T cell receptor beta chains from the same sample are listed, as sequenced in a study of T cells after yellow fever vaccination (dated 2019 in TCRdb). Library preparation employed 5' RACE. Sequencing took place on an Illumina HiSeq 2500. TCRdb reworked the public reads: Q25 trimming with fastp, MiXCR clone assembly, productive beta chains retained. Duplicate CDR3 protein sequences are folded into a single record with the most common DNA and genes. The sample table lists just under 600,000 distinct CDR3 sequences, roughly 12% of them with a count of one. Clones ranked in the top ten supply over 13% of the sample. The treatment or condition label of this sample denotes: live attenuated yellow fever vaccine strain. Sequences were derived from PBMCs, sampled on the day of the yellow fever booster vaccination. These TCRs come from a man aged 25 to 40 who received the YFV17D yellow fever vaccine.

This clonotype has a count of ten or more. V usage is TRBV20-1 and J usage is TRBJ2-1, with 8 nucleotides matching TRBD2. The J segment lost 9 bases and the V segment lost 2 bases, leaving 12 bases of the junction unmatched. Germline V gene lookup returns CDR1 DFQATT and CDR2 SNEGSKA (reference sequence). This CDR3 spans 15 amino acids. The CDR3: CSARMVGLGSSEQFF. CDR3 DNA: TGCAGTGCTAGAATGGTGGGACTAGGGAGCAGTGAGCAGTTCTTC.

V and J are TRBV6-1 and TRBJ2-1, with a weak D call TRBD2 (5 bases). CDR3 length equals 17 residues. The V and J ends lost 3 bases and 4 bases respectively, with 19 bases between them. CDR1 and CDR2 (germline): MNHNS, SASEGT. The CDR3 region has the DNA TGTGCCAGCAGTGAGCGGTTTCGGGAAGTCCCTTACAATGAGCAGTTCTTC. Protein product: CASSERFREVPYNEQFF.

The rearrangement uses TRBV4-2 and TRBJ2-1; TRBD2 might be the D (5 bases). This CDR3 is built from 16 residues. Trimming left V 1 base short and J 7 bases short, with 17 bases between. Germline V lookup: CDR1 LGHNA, CDR2 YNFKEQ. CDR3: CASSQGPGITGNEQFF. In DNA, the CDR3 is TGTGCCAGCAGCCAAGGTCCGGGAATTACGGGGAATGAGCAGTTCTTC.

This clonotype was counted ten times or more. The rearrangement joins TRBV7-8 to TRBJ2-6, with D hard to call. The CDR3 is 14 residues long. Trimming left V 7 bases short and J 1 base short, with 8 bases between. The germline V gene has CDR1 SGHVS and CDR2 FQNEAQ. The CDR3 region is CASTLTSGANVLTF. DNA for the CDR3: TGTGCCAGCACCCTCACTTCTGGGGCCAACGTCCTGACTTTC.

This clonotype was seen only a few times. This chain joins TRBV18 and TRBJ2-1; 8 positions agree with TRBD1. Trimming at V came to 5 bases and at J to 9 bases, leaving 6 bases not matched to a gene. This CDR3 has 13 residues. CDR1 and CDR2 from the germline V gene are KGHSH and LQKENI. DNA of the CDR3: TGTGCCAGCTCAATCCGACAGGGGCGTGAGCAGTTCTTC. As protein: CASSIRQGREQFF.

This clonotype appeared many times. DNA of the CDR3: TGCGCCAGCTGGAACAGCGGGGGTTACAATGAGCAGTTCTTC. It specifies CASWNSGGYNEQFF. The chain recombines TRBV5-1 with TRBJ2-1, with 8 bases that match TRBD2. From germline, CDR1 is SGHRS and CDR2 YFSETQ. Trimming took 7 bases from V and 4 from J; bases not matched to a gene: 7. CDR3 length: 14 amino acids.

This clonotype came up a few times. V gene TRBV12-3 or TRBV12-4 combines with J gene TRBJ1-5, with D tentatively TRBD1 (5 bases). CDR3 length: 13 amino acids. V lost 7 bases and J 5 bases, leaving 12 bases between the germline ends. In DNA, the CDR3 is TGTGCCAGCACCCCGGGGACCCATCAGCCCCAGCATTTT. The encoded protein is CASTPGTHQPQHF.

This clonotype was observed a single time. The chain uses TRBV4-2 and TRBJ2-7; D is undetermined. The CDR3 runs to 16 residues. CDR1 is LGHNA and CDR2 is YNFKEQ in the germline V gene. Between the trimmed V and J ends, which lost 1 base and 7 bases, there was a span of 20 bases. The CDR3 here is CASSQADRTRVGEQYF. CDR3 coding DNA: TGTGCCAGCAGCCAAGCCGACCGCACCCGGGTCGGGGAGCAGTACTTC.

This clonotype was detected only a few times. The V call is TRBV20-1, the J call TRBJ2-1; D is ambiguous. Germline loops: CDR1 DFQATT, CDR2 SNEGSKA (reference sequence). The CDR3 is 13 residues long. V was trimmed by 0 bases and J by 7 bases, leaving 10 bases between them. The CDR3 sequence: CSARDSRHNEQFF. The CDR3 bases are TGCAGTGCTAGAGATTCCCGACATAATGAGCAGTTCTTC.

This clonotype was counted between two and nine times. V usage is TRBV5-6 and J usage is TRBJ2-3; D is ambiguous. Germline CDR1 SGHDT, CDR2 YYEEEE. The CDR3 is 15 amino acids. V was trimmed by 2 bases and J by 1 base, leaving 11 bases between them. The CDR3 DNA reads as TGTGCCAGCAGCTTTGGTTCTCGTGGCACAGATACGCAGTATTTT. This translates into CASSFGSRGTDTQYF.

This clonotype was seen only a few times. This chain connects TRBV5-6 to TRBJ2-5, with 8 nucleotides matching TRBD1. Germline-derived CDR1 and CDR2 are SGHDT and YYEEEE. V was pared by 6 bases and J by 4 bases, with 11 bases of the junction left unmatched. The CDR3 runs 15 residues. The CDR3 DNA reads TGTGCCAGCATCCCCTACAGGGGGACGGGAGAGACCCAGTACTTC. It codes for CASIPYRGTGETQYF. Drawing the rest from reference TRBV5-6 and TRBJ2-5, the complete variable domain is DAGVTQSPTHLIKTRGQQVTLRCSPKSGHDTVSWYQQALGQGPQFIFQYYEEEERQRGNFPDRFSGHQFPNYSSELNVNALLLGDSALYLCASIPYRGTGETQYFGPGTRLLVL.

This clonotype turned up a few times. V and J are TRBV12-3 or TRBV12-4 and TRBJ2-5; no clear D gene. The CDR3 contains 13 residues. V shed 5 bases and J shed 4 bases, with 11 bases lying between them. The CDR3 coding sequence is TGTGCCAGCAGTCAGAGAACAACAGAGACCCAGTACTTC. Translated, it gives CASSQRTTETQYF.

The V call is TRBV30, the J call TRBJ2-7; D possibly corresponds to TRBD2 (6 bases). The length of the CDR3 is 15 residues. Trimming removed 3 bases at V and 2 bases at J, with 17 bases between. CDR1 is GTSNPN and CDR2 is SVGIG in the germline V gene (reference sequence). CDR3 amino acids: CAWRDLGGIPYEQYF. CDR3 nucleotide sequence: TGTGCCTGGAGGGACCTCGGCGGGATTCCCTACGAGCAGTACTTC.

This clonotype was seen many times. The rearrangement links TRBV7-2 to TRBJ1-1; D unclear. This CDR3 spans 12 amino acids. Trimming shortened V by 6 bases and J by 1 base, and 6 bases separated the two germline ends. Germline CDR1 SGHTA, CDR2 FQGNSA. The CDR3 coding sequence is TGTGCCAGCAGTCGAGAGAACACTGAAGCTTTCTTT. Its protein is CASSRENTEAFF. Supplemented by reference TRBV7-2 and TRBJ1-1, the full variable domain reads GAGVSQSPSNKVTEKGKDVELRCDPISGHTALYWYRQSLGQGLEFLIYFQGNSAPDKSGLPSDRFSAERTGGSVSTLTIQRTQQEDSAVYLCASSRENTEAFFGQGTRLTVV.

The rearrangement joins TRBV20-1 to TRBJ2-1; TRBD2 aligns across 11 bases. Trimming cost V 2 bases and J 8 bases; bases outside gene matches: 8. The germline V gene has CDR1 DFQATT and CDR2 SNEGSKA (reference sequence). The CDR3 length is 15 residues. The CDR3 reads CSARWLAGGRDEQFF. Here the CDR3 DNA reads TGCAGTGCTAGATGGCTAGCGGGAGGCCGGGATGAGCAGTTCTTC.

This clonotype was recorded a few times. The J gene is TRBJ2-2, the V gene TRBV28; either TRBD1 or TRBD2 may fit D (7 bases each). Looked up from germline, CDR1 is MDHEN and CDR2 is SYDVKM. Trimming stripped 6 bases from V and 7 bases from J, with 18 bases between. CDR3 length: 15 residues. The DNA for the CDR3 is TGTGCCAGCAGATATTCAGGGGGGGTGATCGGGGAGCTGTTTTTT. It yields the protein CASRYSGGVIGELFF.